This is a list of T cell receptor beta chains from one sample in a study of human T cells and chemical hapten exposure. TCRdb ran MiXCR on the RACE reads and lists one entry per CDR3 protein. The table has 95,000 to 150,000 distinct CDR3 sequences, roughly 12% seen once; the top ten hold 2.8%. The sequencing used whole blood, collected in connection with sensitization to the hapten diphenylcyclopropenone (DPC). The receptor set was obtained from a woman between 18 and 29 years old with alopecia areata. Some clones in this sample may be carry-over from other donors' samples. CDR3s leave out the opening cysteine and the closing phenylalanine or tryptophan. The order of the fields is V gene, J gene, CDR3 length, CDR3 protein.

V gene: TRBV3-1; J gene: TRBJ2-3; CDR3 length: 13; CDR3 protein: ASSQDRGRTDTQY
V gene: TRBV5-1; J gene: TRBJ2-7; CDR3 length: 13; CDR3 protein: ASSPRDVYPYEQY
V gene: TRBV6-2/TRBV6-3; J gene: TRBJ2-1; CDR3 length: 13; CDR3 protein: ASSSTGSSYNEQF
V gene: TRBV5-1; J gene: TRBJ2-1; CDR3 length: 12; CDR3 protein: ASSSPGSYNEQF
V gene: TRBV30; J gene: TRBJ1-2; CDR3 length: 11; CDR3 protein: AWSAGANYGYT
V gene: TRBV19; J gene: TRBJ2-3; CDR3 length: 14; CDR3 protein: ASSTPGQRSTDTQY
V gene: TRBV2; J gene: TRBJ2-1; CDR3 length: 13; CDR3 protein: ASSSGEGAINEQF
V gene: TRBV28; J gene: TRBJ2-5; CDR3 length: 12; CDR3 protein: ASKDGGAAETQY
V gene: TRBV20-1; J gene: TRBJ1-3; CDR3 length: 11; CDR3 protein: SARTVAGNTIY
V gene: TRBV27; J gene: TRBJ2-1; CDR3 length: 12; CDR3 protein: ASSSGGPNNEQF
V gene: TRBV5-8; J gene: TRBJ1-5; CDR3 length: 15; CDR3 protein: ASSLGTVGYSNQPQH
V gene: TRBV15; J gene: TRBJ1-2; CDR3 length: 14; CDR3 protein: ATSRNHLGGGYGYT
V gene: TRBV7-6; J gene: TRBJ2-7; CDR3 length: 14; CDR3 protein: ASSLAPGQGAHEQY
V gene: TRBV2; J gene: TRBJ1-5; CDR3 length: 13; CDR3 protein: ASSSDSTLNQPQH
V gene: TRBV5-1; J gene: TRBJ2-4; CDR3 length: 12; CDR3 protein: ASRYPGTANIQY
V gene: TRBV9; J gene: TRBJ2-3; CDR3 length: 14; CDR3 protein: ASSVGENHFTDTQY
V gene: TRBV18; J gene: TRBJ1-2; CDR3 length: 11; CDR3 protein: ASSPDSLGGYT
V gene: TRBV20-1; J gene: TRBJ2-3; CDR3 length: 13; CDR3 protein: SASLGGQSTDTQY
V gene: TRBV7-9; J gene: TRBJ2-3; CDR3 length: 11; CDR3 protein: ACGTSGTDTQY
V gene: TRBV4-3; J gene: TRBJ2-3; CDR3 length: 14; CDR3 protein: ASSQDPGGGPVTQY
V gene: TRBV19; J gene: TRBJ2-5; CDR3 length: 13; CDR3 protein: ASSIDGGDQETQY
V gene: TRBV5-5; J gene: TRBJ1-4; CDR3 length: 12; CDR3 protein: ASSLGQPNEKLF
V gene: TRBV7-2; J gene: TRBJ2-1; CDR3 length: 13; CDR3 protein: ASSPEAPYRNEQF
V gene: TRBV6-2/TRBV6-3; J gene: TRBJ2-1; CDR3 length: 14; CDR3 protein: ASSYGLPSGGNEQF
V gene: TRBV7-3; J gene: TRBJ2-1; CDR3 length: 12; CDR3 protein: ASSSPGLKNEQF
V gene: TRBV12-3/TRBV12-4; J gene: TRBJ1-5; CDR3 length: 12; CDR3 protein: ASSGQGAFQPQH
V gene: TRBV7-9; J gene: TRBJ2-4; CDR3 length: 19; CDR3 protein: ASSPLLGDLPWAFSGNIQY
V gene: TRBV10-1; J gene: TRBJ2-5; CDR3 length: 11; CDR3 protein: ASRGDFQETQY
V gene: TRBV29-1; J gene: TRBJ1-1; CDR3 length: 11; CDR3 protein: SVETGGDTEAF
V gene: TRBV10-3; J gene: TRBJ2-2; CDR3 length: 14; CDR3 protein: AISESGTSSTGELF
V gene: TRBV6-4; J gene: TRBJ1-1; CDR3 length: 11; CDR3 protein: ASSANRNTEAF
V gene: TRBV20-1; J gene: TRBJ2-7; CDR3 length: 9; CDR3 protein: SARTTSEQY
V gene: TRBV6-5; J gene: TRBJ2-7; CDR3 length: 13; CDR3 protein: ASSYSRDRAYEQY
V gene: TRBV12-3/TRBV12-4; J gene: TRBJ1-2; CDR3 length: 11; CDR3 protein: ASNLGRNYGYT
V gene: TRBV9; J gene: TRBJ1-1; CDR3 length: 14; CDR3 protein: ASSVEQGATNTEAF
V gene: TRBV27; J gene: TRBJ2-3; CDR3 length: 17; CDR3 protein: ASSLFFGTSGGSTDTQY
V gene: TRBV20-1; J gene: TRBJ2-5; CDR3 length: 15; CDR3 protein: SATGEQEKFDQETQY